Below are 14 T cell receptor beta chains sequenced from a single sample in a study of cytomegalovirus exposure and HLA in healthy donors. 13 Jbeta primers and 60 Vbeta primers were used for the PCR. Using immunoSEQ multiplex PCR, the repertoire was profiled, and TCRdb retains in-frame clones only, with some absent. This repertoire shows 100,000 or so clones, 79% found once; its top ten account for around 4%. Sequences were obtained from PBMCs. Every receptor here comes from a female donor in good health and CMV-seropositive.

The CDR3 loop reads CASSYSRDRANTEAFF. DNA of the CDR3: TGTGCCAGCAGTTACTCAAGGGACAGAGCGAACACTGAAGCTTTCTTT. V usage is TRBV2 and J usage is TRBJ1-1; TRBD1 agrees at 7 bases. Trimming at V came to 5 bases and at J to 1 base, leaving 10 bases not matched to a gene. Germline loops: CDR1 SNHLY, CDR2 FYNNEI. CDR3 length equals 16 residues.

The CDR3 DNA reads as TGTGCCAGCAGCTCCCGGGACTTTTACAATGAGCAGTTCTTC. Its translation is CASSSRDFYNEQFF. The J gene is TRBJ2-1, the V gene TRBV11-3; D may be TRBD2 (6 bases). V dropped 4 bases and J dropped 4 bases, with 11 bases sitting between them. The CDR3 covers 14 residues. Germline loops: CDR1 SGHNT, CDR2 YENEEA.

The V gene is TRBV19, the J gene TRBJ2-5; 7 bases agree with TRBD1. The closer fit of TRBJ2-7 to the DNA end suggests the J call may be wrong. The CDR3 contains 13 residues. Germline V gene lookup returns CDR1 LNHDA and CDR2 SQIVND (reference sequence). The CDR3 region is CASSLAQGNEQYF. DNA of the CDR3: TGTGCCAGTAGTCTGGCACAGGGGAACGAGCAGTACTTC.

The V call is TRBV6-5, the J call TRBJ1-4; possibly TRBD1 for D (5 bases). V dropped 5 bases and J dropped 3 bases, with 10 bases sitting between them. Germline values: CDR1 MNHEY, CDR2 SVGAGI. The CDR3 has 14 residues. Here the CDR3 DNA reads TGTGCCAGCAGTGCGGGGACGGCTAATGAAAAACTGTTTTTT. Its protein is CASSAGTANEKLFF.

The chain joins TRBV19 to TRBJ2-4, with D possibly TRBD1 on 6 matching bases. In germline, CDR1 is LNHDA, CDR2 SQIVND (reference sequence). Trimming removed 2 bases from V and 7 bases from J, with 18 bases in between. CDR3 length equals 16 residues. CDR3 coding DNA: TGTGCCAGTAGTATATCAGCGGTGAGGGGGAACAACATTCAGTACTTC. It encodes CASSISAVRGNNIQYF.

This clone was detected a few times. CDR3 DNA sequence: TGTGCTAGTGGTTTGGGACACGACGGGGAGCTGTTTTTT. It is translated as CASGLGHDGELFF. The chain uses TRBV12-5 and TRBJ2-2; no firm D call. Germline CDR1 and CDR2: LGHNT and FRNRAP. Between the trimmed V and J ends, which lost 1 base and 7 bases, there was a span of 7 bases. This CDR3 has 13 residues.

This clone has more than one count but fewer than ten. This chain links TRBV6-1 with TRBJ2-1; TRBD2 matches 14 bases. Germline CDR1 MNHNS, CDR2 SASEGT. The CDR3 is made up of 15 amino acids. J gave up 9 bases and V 7 bases, and 8 bases lay outside the gene matches. CDR3 loop: CASTGLAGGSGEQFF. In DNA, the CDR3 is TGTGCCAGCACCGGACTAGCGGGGGGATCTGGTGAGCAGTTCTTC.

The chain uses TRBV19 and TRBJ1-2, with a weak D call TRBD1 (5 bases). V gave up 6 bases and J gave up 5 bases, with 31 bases separating them. The CDR3 covers 19 residues. Germline assignment: CDR1 LNHDA and CDR2 SQIVND (reference sequence). Written as DNA, the CDR3 is TGTGCCAGTAGCGATGGAAGAAATAGGGGAGGCCGGAGAGAATATGGCTACACCTTC. It specifies CASSDGRNRGGRREYGYTF.

V usage is TRBV5-4 and J usage is TRBJ2-2; tentatively, D is TRBD2 (5 bases). The CDR3 spans 18 residues. Trimming took off 2 bases at V and 6 bases at J, with 23 bases between the two ends. From germline, CDR1 is SGHNT and CDR2 YYREEE (reference sequence). CDR3 coding DNA: TGTGCCAGCAGCTTCGTCCCCACGGCAGGACTCCCTCCCGGGGAGCTGTTTTTT. Amino acids: CASSFVPTAGLPPGELFF.

This clone appeared a single time. The chain combines TRBV6-5 with TRBJ2-2, with D perhaps TRBD2 (6 bases). The V gene lost 4 bases and the J gene lost 5 bases, with 14 bases spanning the gap. The CDR3 contains 15 residues. Germline CDR1 and CDR2: MNHEY and SVGAGI. This chain's CDR3 is CASSLRGGRTGELFF. In DNA form, the CDR3 reads TGTGCCAGCAGTTTGCGGGGTGGGAGGACCGGGGAGCTGTTTTTT.

The chain links TRBV5-1 to TRBJ2-3, with D possibly matching TRBD1 (5 bases). V was pared by 0 bases and J by 2 bases, with 10 bases between. This CDR3 region has 15 residues. Germline-derived CDR1 and CDR2 are SGHRS and YFSETQ. In DNA form, the CDR3 reads TGCGCCAGCAGCTTGGCCGACAGATTCACAGATACGCAGTATTTT. Amino acid sequence: CASSLADRFTDTQYF.

The chain uses TRBV6-6 and TRBJ2-7, with D unresolved. The CDR3 loop spans 15 amino acids. Per germline, CDR1 MNHNY and CDR2 SVGAGI (reference sequence). V lost 0 bases and J lost 3, with 12 bases in between. The CDR3 region has the DNA TGTGCCAGCAGTTACTCGAACCCTCTTAGCTACGAGCAGTACTTC. Translated, it gives CASSYSNPLSYEQYF.

The chain links TRBV11-3 to TRBJ2-2; TRBD2 agrees at 7 bases. After removal of 5 bases from V and 4 bases from J, the junction contained 16 bases not matched to a gene. CDR1 SGHNT and CDR2 YENEEA come from the germline V gene. CDR3 length equals 18 residues. CDR3 nucleotides: TGTGCCAGCAGCACCCGACTGGGCGGGAGACGGGGCACCGGGGAGCTGTTTTTT. Protein sequence: CASSTRLGGRRGTGELFF.

The rearrangement joins TRBV19 to TRBJ1-1; D not resolved. Trimming took 0 bases from V and 4 from J, leaving 6 bases between them. The CDR3 loop spans 13 amino acids. Germline-derived CDR1 and CDR2 are LNHDA and SQIVND (reference sequence). The DNA of the CDR3 is TGTGCCAGTAGTATAGAAGGCGGCACTGAAGCTTTCTTT. Translation gives CASSIEGGTEAFF.